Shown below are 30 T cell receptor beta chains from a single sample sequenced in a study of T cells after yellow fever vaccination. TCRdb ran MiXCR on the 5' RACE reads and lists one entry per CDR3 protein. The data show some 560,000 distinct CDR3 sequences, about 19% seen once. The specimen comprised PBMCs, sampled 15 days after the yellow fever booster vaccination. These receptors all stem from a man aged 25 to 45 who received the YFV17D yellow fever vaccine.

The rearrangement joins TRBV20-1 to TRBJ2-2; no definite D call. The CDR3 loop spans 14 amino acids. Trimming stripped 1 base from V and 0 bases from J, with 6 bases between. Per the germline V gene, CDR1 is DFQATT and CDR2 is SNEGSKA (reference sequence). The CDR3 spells CSARGGANTGELFF. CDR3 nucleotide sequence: TGCAGTGCTAGAGGAGGCGCGAACACCGGGGAGCTGTTTTTT.

CDR3 bases: TGTGCCAGCAGCCTTAGCCGGGGACTAGGAGGTCCCTACGAGCAGTACTTC. Translated, it gives CASSLSRGLGGPYEQYF. This sequence joins TRBV7-2 and TRBJ2-7; 8 positions agree with TRBD2. The CDR3 runs 17 residues. The trim removed 5 bases at V and 2 bases at J, leaving 14 bases unmatched. In germline, CDR1 is SGHTA, CDR2 FQGNSA. Together with reference TRBV7-2 and TRBJ2-7, the CDR3 gives the full variable domain: GAGVSQSPSNKVTEKGKDVELRCDPISGHTALYWYRQSLGQGLEFLIYFQGNSAPDKSGLPSDRFSAERTGGSVSTLTIQRTQQEDSAVYLCASSLSRGLGGPYEQYFGPGTRLTVT.

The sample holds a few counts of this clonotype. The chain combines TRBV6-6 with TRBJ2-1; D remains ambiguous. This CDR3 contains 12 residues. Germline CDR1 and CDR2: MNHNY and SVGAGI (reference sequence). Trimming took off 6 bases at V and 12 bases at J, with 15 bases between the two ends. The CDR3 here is CASREYPLGQFF. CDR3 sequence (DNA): TGTGCCAGCAGAGAGTACCCTTTAGGGCAGTTCTTC.

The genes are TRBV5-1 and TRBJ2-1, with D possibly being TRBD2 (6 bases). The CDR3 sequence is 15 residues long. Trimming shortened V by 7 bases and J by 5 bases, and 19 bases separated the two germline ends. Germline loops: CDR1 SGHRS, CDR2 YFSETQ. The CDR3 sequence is CASGPGDLLNNEQFF. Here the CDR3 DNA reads TGCGCCAGCGGACCGGGAGACCTACTAAACAATGAGCAGTTCTTC. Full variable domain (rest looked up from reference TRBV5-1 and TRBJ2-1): KAGVTQTPRYLIKTRGQQVTLSCSPISGHRSVSWYQQTPGQGLQFLFEYFSETQRNKGNFPGRFSGRQFSNSRSEMNVSTLELGDSALYLCASGPGDLLNNEQFFGPGTRLTVL.

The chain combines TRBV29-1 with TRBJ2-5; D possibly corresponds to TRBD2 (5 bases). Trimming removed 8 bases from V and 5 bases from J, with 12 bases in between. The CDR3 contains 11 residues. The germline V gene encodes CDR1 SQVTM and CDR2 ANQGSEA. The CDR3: CSIRRGETQYF. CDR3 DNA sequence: TGCAGCATCCGGAGAGGGGAGACCCAGTACTTC. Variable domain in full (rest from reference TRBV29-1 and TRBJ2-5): SAVISQKPSRDICQRGTSLTIQCQVDSQVTMMFWYRQQPGQSLTLIATANQGSEATYESGFVIDKFPISRPNLTFSTLTVSNMSPEDSSIYLCSIRRGETQYFGPGTRLLVL.

CDR3 protein: CASSVRDRGYHQPQHF. The CDR3 DNA reads TGTGCCAGTAGTGTCCGGGACAGGGGTTATCATCAGCCCCAGCATTTT. V is TRBV19 and J is TRBJ1-5, with 10 bases lining up with TRBD1. From germline, CDR1 is LNHDA and CDR2 SQIVND (reference sequence). This CDR3 is built from 16 residues. Germline trimming cut 5 bases from V and 5 bases from J; bases unmatched to any gene: 9.

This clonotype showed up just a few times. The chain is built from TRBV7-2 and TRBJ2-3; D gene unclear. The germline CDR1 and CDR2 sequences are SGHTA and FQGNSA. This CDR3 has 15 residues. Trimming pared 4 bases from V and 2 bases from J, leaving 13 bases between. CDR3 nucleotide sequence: TGTGCCAGCAGCTCCCCGGTAGCAAACACAGATACGCAGTATTTT. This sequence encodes CASSSPVANTDTQYF.

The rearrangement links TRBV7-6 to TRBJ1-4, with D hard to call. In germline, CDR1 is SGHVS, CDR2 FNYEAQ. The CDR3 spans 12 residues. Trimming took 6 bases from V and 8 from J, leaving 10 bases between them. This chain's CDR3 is CASSFLGEKLFF. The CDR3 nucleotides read TGTGCCAGCAGTTTCCTCGGGGAAAAACTGTTTTTT.

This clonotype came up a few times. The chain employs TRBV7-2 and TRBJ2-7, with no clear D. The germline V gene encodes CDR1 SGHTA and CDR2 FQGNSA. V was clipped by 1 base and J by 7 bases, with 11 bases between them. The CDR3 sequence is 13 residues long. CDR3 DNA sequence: TGTGCCAGCAGCTTAGGCCGTATACGAGAGCAGTACTTC. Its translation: CASSLGRIREQYF.

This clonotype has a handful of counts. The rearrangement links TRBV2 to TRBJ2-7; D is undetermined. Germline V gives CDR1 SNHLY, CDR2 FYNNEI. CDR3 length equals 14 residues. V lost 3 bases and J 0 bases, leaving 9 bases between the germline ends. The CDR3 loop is CASSEPGLSYEQYF. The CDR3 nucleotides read TGTGCCAGCAGTGAGCCAGGTCTCTCCTACGAGCAGTACTTC.

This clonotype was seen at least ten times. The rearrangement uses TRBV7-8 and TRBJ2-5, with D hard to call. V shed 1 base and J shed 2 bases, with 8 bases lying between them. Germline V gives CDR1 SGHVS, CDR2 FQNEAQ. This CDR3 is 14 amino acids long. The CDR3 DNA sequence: TGTGCCAGCAGCTTAGGACTGAGACAAGAGACCCAGTACTTC. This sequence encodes CASSLGLRQETQYF.

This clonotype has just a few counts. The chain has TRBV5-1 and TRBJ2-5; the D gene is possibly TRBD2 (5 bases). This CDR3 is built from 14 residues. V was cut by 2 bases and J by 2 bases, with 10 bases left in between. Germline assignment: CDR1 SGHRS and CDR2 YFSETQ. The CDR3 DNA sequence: TGCGCCAGCAGCTTTGGTGCGGGTCAAGAGACCCAGTACTTC. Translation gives CASSFGAGQETQYF.

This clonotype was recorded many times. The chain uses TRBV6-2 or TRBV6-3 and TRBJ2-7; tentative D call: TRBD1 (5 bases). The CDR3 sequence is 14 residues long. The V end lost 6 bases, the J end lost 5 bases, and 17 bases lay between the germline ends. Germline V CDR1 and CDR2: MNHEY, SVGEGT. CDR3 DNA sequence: TGTGCCAGCAGCCGTTTAGGGGATCAAGACGAGCAGTACTTC. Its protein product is CASSRLGDQDEQYF.

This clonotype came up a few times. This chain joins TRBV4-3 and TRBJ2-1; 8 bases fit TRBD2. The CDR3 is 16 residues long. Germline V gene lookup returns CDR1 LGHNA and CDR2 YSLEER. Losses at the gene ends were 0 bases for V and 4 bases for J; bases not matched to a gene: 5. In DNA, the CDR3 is TGCGCCAGCAGCCAAGATACACTAGCGGTTTACAATGAGCAGTTCTTC. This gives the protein CASSQDTLAVYNEQFF.

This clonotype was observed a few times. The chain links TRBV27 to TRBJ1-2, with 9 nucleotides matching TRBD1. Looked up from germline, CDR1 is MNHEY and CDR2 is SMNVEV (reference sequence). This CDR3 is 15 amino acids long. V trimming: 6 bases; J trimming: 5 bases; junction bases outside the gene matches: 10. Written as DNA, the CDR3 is TGTGCCAGCAGGAGGGACGGGACAGGGTATTATGGCTACACCTTC. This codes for CASRRDGTGYYGYTF.

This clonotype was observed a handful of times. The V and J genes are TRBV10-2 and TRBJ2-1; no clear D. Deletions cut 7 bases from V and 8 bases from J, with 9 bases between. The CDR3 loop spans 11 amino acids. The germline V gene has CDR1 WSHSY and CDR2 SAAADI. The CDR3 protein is CASKSKDEQFF. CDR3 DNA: TGCGCCAGCAAATCGAAAGATGAGCAGTTCTTC.

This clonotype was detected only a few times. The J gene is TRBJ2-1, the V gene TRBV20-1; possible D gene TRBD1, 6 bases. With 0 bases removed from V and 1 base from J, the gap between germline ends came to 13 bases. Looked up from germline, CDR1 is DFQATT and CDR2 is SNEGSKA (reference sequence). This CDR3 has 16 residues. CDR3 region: CSARDVGGESYNEQFF. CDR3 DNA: TGCAGTGCTAGAGATGTAGGGGGAGAATCCTACAATGAGCAGTTCTTC.

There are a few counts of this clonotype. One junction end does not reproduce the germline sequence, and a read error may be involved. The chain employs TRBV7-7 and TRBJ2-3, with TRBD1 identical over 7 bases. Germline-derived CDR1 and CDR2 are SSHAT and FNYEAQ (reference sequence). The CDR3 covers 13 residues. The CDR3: CASSRGQADTQYF. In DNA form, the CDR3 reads TGTGCTAGCAGCCGCGGACAGGCGGATACGCAGTATTTT.

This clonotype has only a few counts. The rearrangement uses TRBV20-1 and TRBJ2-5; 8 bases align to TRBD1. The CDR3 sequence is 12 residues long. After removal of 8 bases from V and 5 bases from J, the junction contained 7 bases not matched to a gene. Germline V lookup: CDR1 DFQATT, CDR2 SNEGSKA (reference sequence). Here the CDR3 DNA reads TGCAGTCCTGGAACAGGGGGGGAGACCCAGTACTTC. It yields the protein CSPGTGGETQYF.

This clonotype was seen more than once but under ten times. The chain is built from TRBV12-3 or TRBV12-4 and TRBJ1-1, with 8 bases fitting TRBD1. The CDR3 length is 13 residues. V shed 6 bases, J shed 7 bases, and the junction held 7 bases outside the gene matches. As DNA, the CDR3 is TGTGCCAGCAGCCTTAGGACAGGGCATGAAGCTTTCTTT. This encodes CASSLRTGHEAFF.

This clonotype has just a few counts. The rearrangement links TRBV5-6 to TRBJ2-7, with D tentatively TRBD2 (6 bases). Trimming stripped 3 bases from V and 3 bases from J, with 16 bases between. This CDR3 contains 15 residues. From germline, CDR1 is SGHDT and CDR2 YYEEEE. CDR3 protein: CASSYGRDWIYEQYF. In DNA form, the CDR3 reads TGTGCCAGCAGCTACGGCCGGGACTGGATCTACGAGCAGTACTTC.

CDR3 coding DNA: TGTGCCAGCGCAGGCCGGGTTATCAATCAGCCCCAGCATTTT. Translation gives CASAGRVINQPQHF. The chain is built from TRBV12-3 or TRBV12-4 and TRBJ1-5; D unresolved. CDR3 length equals 14 residues. V lost 8 bases and J lost 3, with 14 bases in between.

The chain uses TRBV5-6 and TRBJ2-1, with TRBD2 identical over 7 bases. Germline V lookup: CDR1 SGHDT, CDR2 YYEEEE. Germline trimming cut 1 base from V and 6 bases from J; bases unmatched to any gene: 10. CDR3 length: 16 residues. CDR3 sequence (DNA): TGTGCCAGCAGCTTGTGGGACGGGAGGTTCGTCAATGAGCAGTTCTTC. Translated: CASSLWDGRFVNEQFF.

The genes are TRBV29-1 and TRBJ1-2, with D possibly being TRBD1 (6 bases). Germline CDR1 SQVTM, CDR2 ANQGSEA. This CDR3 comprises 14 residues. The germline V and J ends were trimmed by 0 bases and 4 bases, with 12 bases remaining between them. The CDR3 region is CSVEDLWTVYGYTF. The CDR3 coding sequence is TGCAGCGTTGAAGATCTTTGGACAGTCTATGGCTACACCTTC.

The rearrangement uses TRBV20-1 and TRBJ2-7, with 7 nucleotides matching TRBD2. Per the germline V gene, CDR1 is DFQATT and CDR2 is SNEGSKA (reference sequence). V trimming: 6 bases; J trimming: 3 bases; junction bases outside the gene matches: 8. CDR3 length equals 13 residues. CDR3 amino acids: CSAPGLINYEQYF. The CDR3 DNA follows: TGCAGTGCACCGGGACTAATAAACTACGAGCAGTACTTC.

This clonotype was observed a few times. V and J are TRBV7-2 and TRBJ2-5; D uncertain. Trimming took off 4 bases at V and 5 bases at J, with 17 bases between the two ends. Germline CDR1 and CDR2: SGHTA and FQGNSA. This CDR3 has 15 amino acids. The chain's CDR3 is CASSSRFKNWETQYF. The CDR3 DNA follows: TGTGCCAGCAGCTCCCGTTTTAAGAATTGGGAGACCCAGTACTTC.

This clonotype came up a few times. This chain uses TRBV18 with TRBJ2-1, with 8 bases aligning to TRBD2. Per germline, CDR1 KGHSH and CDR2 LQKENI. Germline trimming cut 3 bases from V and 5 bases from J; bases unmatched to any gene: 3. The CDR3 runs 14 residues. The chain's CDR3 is CASSPGRDHNEQFF. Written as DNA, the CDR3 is TGTGCCAGCTCACCCGGGAGGGACCACAATGAGCAGTTCTTC.

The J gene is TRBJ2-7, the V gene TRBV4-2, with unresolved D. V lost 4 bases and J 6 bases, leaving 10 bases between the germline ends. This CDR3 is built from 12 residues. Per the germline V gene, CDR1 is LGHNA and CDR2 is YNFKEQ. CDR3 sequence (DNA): TGTGCCAGCAGCCCCGGTTCGTTCGAGCAGTACTTC. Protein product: CASSPGSFEQYF.

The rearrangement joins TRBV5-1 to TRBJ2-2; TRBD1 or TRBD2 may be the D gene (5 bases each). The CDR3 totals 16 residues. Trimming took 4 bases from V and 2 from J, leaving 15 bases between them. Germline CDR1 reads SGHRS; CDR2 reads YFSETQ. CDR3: CASSDGGPHNTGELFF. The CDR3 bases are TGCGCCAGCAGCGATGGGGGTCCTCATAACACCGGGGAGCTGTTTTTT. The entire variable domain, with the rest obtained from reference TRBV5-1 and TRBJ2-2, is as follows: KAGVTQTPRYLIKTRGQQVTLSCSPISGHRSVSWYQQTPGQGLQFLFEYFSETQRNKGNFPGRFSGRQFSNSRSEMNVSTLELGDSALYLCASSDGGPHNTGELFFGEGSRLTVL.

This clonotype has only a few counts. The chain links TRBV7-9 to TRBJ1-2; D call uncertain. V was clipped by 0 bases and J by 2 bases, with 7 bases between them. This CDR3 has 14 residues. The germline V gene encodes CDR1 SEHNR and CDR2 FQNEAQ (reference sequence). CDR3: CASSLAGGNYGYTF. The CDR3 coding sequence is TGTGCCAGCAGCTTAGCAGGCGGAAACTATGGCTACACCTTC.